This TCR beta chain was documented in a study of blood T cell repertoires in COVID-19. The CDR3 consists of 14 residues. V shed 0 bases and J shed 5 bases, with 11 bases lying between them. Looked up from germline, CDR1 is LNHNV and CDR2 is YYDKDF (reference sequence). Profiled with immunoSEQ multiplex PCR; TCRdb holds only in-frame clones, not every one. The repertoire holds 50,000 to 55,000 clones, with roughly 89% as singletons. This clonotype was obtained from an elderly man with acute or convalescent COVID-19. The V call is TRBV15, the J call TRBJ2-7; D not certain. The sequenced sample consisted of peripheral blood. The CDR3 DNA follows: TGTGCCACCAGCAGAGATCTAAGTCAGGACGAGCAGTACTTC. It is translated as CATSRDLSQDEQYF.